The 5 T cell receptor beta chains given below trace back to one sample, sequenced in a study of cytomegalovirus exposure and HLA in healthy donors. Amplification used 60 Vbeta primers and 13 Jbeta primers. Method: immunoSEQ multiplex PCR; TCRdb's copy keeps in-frame clones and lacks some. The repertoire consists of just under 150,000 clones, with roughly 80% occurring once and the leading ten covering 2.9%. The material sequenced was PBMCs. The receptors were sampled from a woman aged 30 to 39 in good health and CMV-seronegative.

A few counts support this clone. V gene TRBV28 combines with J gene TRBJ2-2; the D is unclear. Germline loops: CDR1 MDHEN, CDR2 SYDVKM. Trimming took off 6 bases at V and 4 bases at J, with 9 bases between the two ends. CDR3 size: 13 residues. CDR3 bases: TGTGCCAGCAGCAGGTACGGCACCGGGGAGCTGTTTTTT. It specifies CASSRYGTGELFF.

This clone has just one count. The V and J genes are TRBV30 and TRBJ2-6; no clear D. The CDR3 covers 16 residues. Trimming left V 3 bases short and J 0 bases short, with 12 bases between. CDR1 is GTSNPN and CDR2 is SVGIG in the germline V gene (reference sequence). Here the CDR3 reads CAWSVNPVSGANVLTF. The DNA of the CDR3 is TGTGCCTGGAGCGTGAACCCGGTCTCTGGGGCCAACGTCCTGACTTTC.

The CDR3 reads CASSPTGGGEQFF. DNA of the CDR3: TGTGCCAGCTCACCAACGGGAGGGGGTGAGCAGTTCTTC. This rearrangement joins TRBV18 to TRBJ2-1; 8 bases line up with TRBD2. This CDR3 has 13 amino acids. The trim removed 2 bases at V and 9 bases at J, leaving 3 bases unmatched. Germline values: CDR1 KGHSH, CDR2 LQKENI.

This clone occurred a few times. V and J are TRBV30 and TRBJ1-5, with 7 bases fitting TRBD1. Per the germline V gene, CDR1 is GTSNPN and CDR2 is SVGIG (reference sequence). This CDR3 is built from 14 residues. The junction had 4 bases not matched to a gene; V was cut back by 1 base and J by 4 bases. The CDR3 protein is CAWSGWDRNQPQHF. DNA for the CDR3: TGTGCCTGGAGTGGCTGGGACAGAAATCAGCCCCAGCATTTT.

The V and J genes are TRBV6-6 and TRBJ1-4, with a possible D match to TRBD1 (6 bases). Germline values: CDR1 MNHNY, CDR2 SVGAGI (reference sequence). Trimming pared 8 bases from V and 7 bases from J, leaving 11 bases between. This CDR3 spans 12 amino acids. CDR3 protein: CASQQGFEKLFF. The CDR3 bases are TGTGCCAGCCAGCAGGGGTTTGAAAAACTGTTTTTT.